This record concerns one TCR beta chain sequence. Its antigen is not known. Participating donors were healthy, HIV-negative adults free of recent acute infections or vaccinations. CD4+ cells underwent separation, giving CD45RA+ naive and CD45RA-negative memory subsets. This entry comes from a study of shared clonotypes between healthy human individuals. Study-wide results and limits: Sampling involved blood alone; tissue repertoires likely differ.

V was pared by 4 bases and J by 3 bases, with 8 bases of the junction left unmatched. The CDR3 runs to 15 residues. Looked up from germline, CDR1 is SGDLS and CDR2 is YYNGEE. Genomic DNA belonging to each subset was distributed in equal measure over several immunoSEQ plates. The protocol was immunoSEQ multiplex PCR, while the TCRdb copy is restricted to in-frame clones and leaves out a portion. The table has around 240,000 clones, 60% to 80% seen once. Specimen: memory CD4+ T cells sorted from blood. The subset here: CD45RA-negative fraction. This TCR derives from a young man in good health. This chain connects TRBV9 to TRBJ1-2, with 8 bases lining up with TRBD1. Here the CDR3 reads CASSFFRTGYYGYTF. Written as DNA, the CDR3 is TGTGCCAGCAGCTTTTTCCGGACAGGGTACTATGGCTACACCTTC.